This entry lists 25 T cell receptor beta chains sequenced from one sample in a study of T cells in Graves' hyperthyroidism and ophthalmopathy. TCR beta CDR3 sequences were amplified from RNA transcripts. A first-round RT-PCR of the TCR CDR3 used the HTBI primer set. MiXCR, applied by TCRdb to the multiplex PCR reads, yields one record per CDR3 protein. The sample contains around 690,000 distinct CDR3 sequences, 15% to 20% of which appear only once. Sequenced material: blood. Receptors were obtained from a man aged 50-59 years with Graves' hyperthyroidism.

This clonotype has at least ten counts. CDR3 protein: CASGRQNNSPLHF. The CDR3 region has the DNA TGTGCCAGCGGGCGACAGAATAATTCACCCCTCCACTTT. This chain uses TRBV12-3 or TRBV12-4 with TRBJ1-6; D may be TRBD1 (5 bases). CDR3 length: 13 amino acids. Trimming removed 8 bases at V and 5 bases at J, with 10 bases between.

There are many counts of this clonotype. The V and J genes are TRBV7-9 and TRBJ1-6; the match to TRBD1 covers 10 bases. V lost 4 bases and J lost 9; bases outside the gene matches: 6. This CDR3 spans 15 amino acids. Looked up from germline, CDR1 is SEHNR and CDR2 is FQNEAQ (reference sequence). CDR3 amino acids: CASSSRQGAVSPLHF. DNA of the CDR3: TGTGCCAGCAGCTCCAGACAGGGGGCGGTTTCACCCCTCCACTTT. The full variable domain, in which reference TRBV7-9 and TRBJ1-6 provide the parts outside the CDR3, is DTGVSQNPRHKITKRGQNVTFRCDPISEHNRLYWYRQTLGQGPEFLTYFQNEAQLEKSRLLSDRFSAERPKGSFSTLEIQRTEQGDSAMYLCASSSRQGAVSPLHFGNGTRLTVT.

V and J are TRBV5-1 and TRBJ1-4; D call uncertain. The CDR3 loop spans 14 amino acids. V was pared by 3 bases and J by 11 bases, with 17 bases between. Germline CDR1 reads SGHRS; CDR2 reads YFSETQ. CDR3 sequence: CASSSTLRAGKLFF. The CDR3 bases are TGCGCCAGCAGCTCGACGCTTCGGGCGGGGAAACTGTTTTTT.

A few counts support this clonotype. V usage is TRBV7-9 and J usage is TRBJ1-1, with a weak D call TRBD1 (6 bases). Germline values: CDR1 SEHNR, CDR2 FQNEAQ (reference sequence). V lost 1 base and J lost 6, with 12 bases in between. The CDR3 loop spans 14 amino acids. The CDR3 region is CASSLDRAKAEAFF. The CDR3, as DNA: TGTGCCAGCAGCTTAGACAGGGCCAAGGCTGAAGCTTTCTTT.

This clonotype was counted many times. The gene calls are TRBV12-3 or TRBV12-4 and TRBJ2-3; 8 positions agree with TRBD1. The CDR3 runs 15 residues. Trimming at V came to 4 bases and at J to 1 base, leaving 4 bases not matched to a gene. The DNA of the CDR3 is TGTGCCAGCAGTTCCTCACAGGGGGGCACAGATACGCAGTATTTT. Its protein product is CASSSSQGGTDTQYF.

As regards this clonotype: Since a much larger clone is just one base distant, this may be a read error. The genes are TRBV5-1 and TRBJ2-5; 9 bases match TRBD1. With 0 bases clipped from V and 4 bases from J, the junction kept 13 bases outside the gene matches. The germline V gene encodes CDR1 SGHRS and CDR2 YFSETQ. The CDR3 covers 18 residues. The CDR3: CASSLVGPGQGDRETQYF. The CDR3 DNA follows: TGCGCCAGCAGCTTGGTGGGACCGGGACAGGGCGACCGAGAGACCCAGTACTTC. The entire variable domain, with the rest obtained from reference TRBV5-1 and TRBJ2-5, is as follows: KAGVTQTPRYLIKTRGQQVTLSCSPISGHRSVSWYQQTPGQGLQFLFEYFSETQRNKGNFPGRFSGRQFSNSRSEMNVSTLELGDSALYLCASSLVGPGQGDRETQYFGPGTRLLVL.

This clonotype was seen a few times. This CDR3 is missing its conserved last phenylalanine or tryptophan, likely due to a read error. The V call is TRBV2, the J call TRBJ2-7; D may be TRBD1 or TRBD2 (6 bases each). V was clipped by 6 bases and J by 4 bases, with 16 bases between them. This CDR3 contains 14 residues. Germline V gene data show CDR1 as SNHLY and CDR2 as FYNNEI. The CDR3 DNA sequence: TGTGCCAGCAGGGCGGAGGGGGGAAGGTACGAGCAGTACCTC. This encodes CASRAEGGRYEQYL.

This clonotype was detected many times. The CDR3 bases are TGTGCCATCGGCCCTAGCGGGAGGTCCTACGAGCAGTACTTC. This gives the protein CAIGPSGRSYEQYF. The chain joins TRBV10-3 to TRBJ2-7; 11 bases match TRBD2. Germline CDR1 ENHRY, CDR2 SYGVKD. CDR3 size: 14 residues. With 8 bases clipped from V and 1 base from J, the junction kept 4 bases outside the gene matches.

Turning to this clonotype: One junction end does not reproduce the germline sequence, and a read error may be involved. This chain connects TRBV11-1 to TRBJ2-5; D is undetermined. Per germline, CDR1 SGHAT and CDR2 FQDESV (reference sequence). This CDR3 is built from 15 residues. CDR3 DNA sequence: TGTGCCAGCAGCTTAGGTTCGGGTTTTTCAGAGACCCGGTACTTC. Its translation: CASSLGSGFSETRYF.

Many counts were recorded for this clonotype. The CDR3, as DNA: TGTGCCAGCAGCTACTCCAGGGGCACTGAAGCTTTCTTT. It yields the protein CASSYSRGTEAFF. V and J are TRBV11-2 and TRBJ1-1; TRBD1 might be the D (6 bases). From germline, CDR1 is SGHAT and CDR2 FQNNGV. The V end lost 4 bases, the J end lost 4 bases, and 10 bases lay between the germline ends. This CDR3 has 13 residues.

This clonotype has only one observation. This CDR3 fails to terminate in the conserved phenylalanine or tryptophan, so it likely reflects a read error. This chain uses TRBV12-3 or TRBV12-4 with TRBJ1-1; 8 nucleotides align to TRBD1. The CDR3 has 15 amino acids. V was pared by 6 bases and J by 6 bases, with 12 bases of the junction left unmatched. CDR3 in amino acids: CASSSRGRGRPEAFV. CDR3 bases: TGTGCCAGCAGCTCTAGGGGCAGGGGGCGGCCTGAAGCTTTCGTT.

The V and J genes are TRBV28 and TRBJ1-1; D not resolved. The CDR3 totals 18 residues. V was clipped by 2 bases and J by 1 base, with 20 bases between them. Germline loops: CDR1 MDHEN, CDR2 SYDVKM. CDR3 protein: CASSLPPGEGRRNTEAFF. CDR3 DNA: TGTGCCAGCAGTTTACCCCCCGGTGAAGGGCGCCGGAACACTGAAGCTTTCTTT. Full variable domain (rest looked up from reference TRBV28 and TRBJ1-1): DVKVTQSSRYLVKRTGEKVFLECVQDMDHENMFWYRQDPGLGLRLIYFSYDVKMKEKGDIPEGYSVSREKKERFSLILESASTNQTSMYLCASSLPPGEGRRNTEAFFGQGTRLTVV.

The chain has TRBV7-9 and TRBJ2-4; 8 bases line up with TRBD1. Germline CDR1 is SEHNR and CDR2 is FQNEAQ (reference sequence). CDR3 length equals 16 residues. After removal of 4 bases from V and 5 bases from J, the junction contained 10 bases not matched to a gene. The DNA for the CDR3 is TGTGCCAGCAGCTCGCCTCTGACAGGGGCCCAAAACATTCAGTACTTC. Protein: CASSSPLTGAQNIQYF.

J is TRBJ2-7 and V is TRBV4-3, with D perhaps given as TRBD1 or TRBD2 (5 bases each). Germline V CDR1 and CDR2: LGHNA, YSLEER. This CDR3 region has 13 residues. Trimming removed 4 bases at V and 2 bases at J, with 9 bases between. The CDR3 region has the DNA TGCGCCAGCAGCCGGGACCCTGCCTACGAGCAGTACTTC. Protein: CASSRDPAYEQYF.

The CDR3 sequence is CASSPSGQSTDTQYF. The CDR3 nucleotides are TGTGCCAGCTCACCATCGGGACAGAGCACAGATACGCAGTATTTT. The chain is built from TRBV18 and TRBJ2-3; 7 bases line up with TRBD1. V shed 2 bases and J 0 bases; nucleotides not matched to a gene: 2. Germline CDR1 is KGHSH and CDR2 is LQKENI. The CDR3 extends over 15 amino acids.

The J gene is TRBJ1-2, the V gene TRBV10-2, with a tentative D call TRBD1 (5 bases). Per germline, CDR1 WSHSY and CDR2 SAAADI. V lost 5 bases to trimming and J lost 7 bases, with 20 bases between them. The CDR3 is made up of 15 amino acids. The CDR3, as DNA: TGCGCCAGCAGTCTGGCGGGACGGGAAAAGGGTGGCTACACCTTC. It codes for CASSLAGREKGGYTF.

This clonotype was recorded many times. The CDR3 coding sequence is TGCAGCGTTGAGTTCGGCTCCTCCTGGGGGGAGCAGTACTTC. Protein: CSVEFGSSWGEQYF. This rearrangement joins TRBV29-1 to TRBJ2-7; D possibly matches TRBD1 or TRBD2 (5 bases each). V gave up 3 bases and J gave up 7 bases, with 19 bases separating them. The CDR3 length is 14 residues. Germline CDR1 SQVTM, CDR2 ANQGSEA.

This clonotype was found many times. The rearrangement joins TRBV27 to TRBJ2-1; 14 bases match TRBD2. V gave up 5 bases and J gave up 1 base; unmatched junction bases: 7. This CDR3 contains 18 residues. Germline V gene data show CDR1 as MNHEY and CDR2 as SMNVEV (reference sequence). This CDR3 is CASSLGLAGVASYNEQFF. CDR3 coding DNA: TGTGCCAGCAGTCTGGGACTAGCGGGAGTTGCGTCCTACAATGAGCAGTTCTTC.

On this clonotype: Just one base apart from a much larger clone, this may be a read error. The gene calls are TRBV12-3 or TRBV12-4 and TRBJ2-5; D possibly corresponds to TRBD2 (6 bases). This CDR3 spans 15 amino acids. CDR3 loop: CASSIPGAVLGTQHF. In DNA form, the CDR3 reads TGTGCCAGCAGTATACCGGGAGCCGTTCTAGGGACCCAGCACTTC.

The chain is built from TRBV27 and TRBJ2-1, with TRBD2 matching over 9 bases. This CDR3 spans 15 amino acids. Germline CDR1 is MNHEY and CDR2 is SMNVEV (reference sequence). The trim removed 4 bases at V and 8 bases at J, leaving 9 bases unmatched. CDR3 in DNA: TGTGCCAGCAGTTCCCTCGTAGCGGGAGTGGATGAGCAGTTCTTC. Encoded protein: CASSSLVAGVDEQFF.

V is TRBV6-2 or TRBV6-3 and J is TRBJ1-2; D not resolved. The CDR3 has 12 amino acids. The germline V gene has CDR1 MNHEY and CDR2 SVGEGT. The ends were cut back, 7 bases at V and 1 base at J, with 7 bases in the middle. CDR3 in amino acids: CASTPINYGYTF. The CDR3 coding sequence is TGTGCCAGCACCCCGATTAACTATGGCTACACCTTC.

Many counts were recorded for this clonotype. CDR3 bases: TGCAGTGCTAGATCTGGGGGGAACCAAGGGGTTGAAGCTTTCTTT. The encoded protein is CSARSGGNQGVEAFF. The chain recombines TRBV20-1 with TRBJ1-1; D is perhaps TRBD1 (5 bases). Trimming took off 2 bases at V and 7 bases at J, with 20 bases between the two ends. Germline V gene sequence: CDR1 DFQATT, CDR2 SNEGSKA (reference sequence). The CDR3 is 15 residues long.

This clonotype was detected ten times or more. The chain employs TRBV2 and TRBJ2-7; maybe TRBD2 (5 bases). Germline-derived CDR1 and CDR2 are SNHLY and FYNNEI. The CDR3 covers 16 residues. Trimming shortened V by 7 bases and J by 3 bases, and 22 bases separated the two germline ends. The CDR3 loop reads CASTQDLLGALYEQYF. The CDR3 region has the DNA TGTGCCAGCACCCAGGACCTTTTGGGAGCCCTCTACGAGCAGTACTTC.

This clonotype has a count of ten or more. Here the CDR3 DNA reads TGTGCCAGCATGCGGGGCACCCGCGGGGCCCTCCACTTT. Translated, it gives CASMRGTRGALHF. The V and J genes are TRBV5-6 and TRBJ1-6, with D tentatively TRBD1 (5 bases). The V end was cut by 6 bases, the J end by 14 bases, with 18 bases between. The CDR3 sequence is 13 residues long. Germline CDR1 and CDR2: SGHDT and YYEEEE.

The table lists this clonotype with a few counts. V and J are TRBV28 and TRBJ1-1; D is unclear. CDR1 and CDR2 from the germline V gene are MDHEN and SYDVKM. The CDR3 loop spans 14 amino acids. The V and J ends lost 2 bases and 2 bases respectively, with 9 bases between them. CDR3 in amino acids: CASSLNGLNTEAFF. For the CDR3, the DNA is TGTGCCAGCAGTTTAAACGGGCTAAACACTGAAGCTTTCTTT.